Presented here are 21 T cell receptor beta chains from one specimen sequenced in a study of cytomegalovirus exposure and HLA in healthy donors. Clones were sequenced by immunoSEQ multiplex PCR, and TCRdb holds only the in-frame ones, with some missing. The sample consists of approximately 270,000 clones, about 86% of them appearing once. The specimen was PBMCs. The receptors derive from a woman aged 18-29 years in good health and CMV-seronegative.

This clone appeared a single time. For the CDR3, the DNA is TGTGCCATCAGTGAGTCTTTAGCGGGAGGGCCGGGTGAGCAGTTCTTC. Its protein product is CAISESLAGGPGEQFF. The chain has TRBV10-3 and TRBJ2-1; 11 nucleotides agree with TRBD2. The germline V gene encodes CDR1 ENHRY and CDR2 SYGVKD. With V trimmed by 0 bases and J by 9 bases, 7 bases remained unmatched. The CDR3 extends over 16 amino acids.

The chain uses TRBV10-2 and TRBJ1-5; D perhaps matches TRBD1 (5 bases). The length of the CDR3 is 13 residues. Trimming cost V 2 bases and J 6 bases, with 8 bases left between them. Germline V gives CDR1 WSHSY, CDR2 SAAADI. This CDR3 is CASSEGGIQPQHF. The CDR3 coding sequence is TGCGCCAGCAGTGAGGGGGGGATTCAGCCCCAGCATTTT.

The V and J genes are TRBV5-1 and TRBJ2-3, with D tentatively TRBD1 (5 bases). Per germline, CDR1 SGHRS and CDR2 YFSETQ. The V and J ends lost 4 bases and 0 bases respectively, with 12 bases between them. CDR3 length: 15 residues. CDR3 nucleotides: TGCGCCAGCAGCCCCGGGCACAGGAGCACAGATACGCAGTATTTT. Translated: CASSPGHRSTDTQYF.

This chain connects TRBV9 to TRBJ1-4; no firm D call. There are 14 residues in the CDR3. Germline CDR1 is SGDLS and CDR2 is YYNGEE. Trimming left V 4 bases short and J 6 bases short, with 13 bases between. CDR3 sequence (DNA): TGTGCCAGCAGCTCCCGGGAGTGGGATGAAAAACTGTTTTTT. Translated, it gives CASSSREWDEKLFF.

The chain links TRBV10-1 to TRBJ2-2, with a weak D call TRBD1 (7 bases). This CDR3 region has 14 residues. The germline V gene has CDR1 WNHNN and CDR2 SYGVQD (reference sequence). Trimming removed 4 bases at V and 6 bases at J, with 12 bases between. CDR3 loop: CASSATGEAGELFF. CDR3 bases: TGCGCCAGCAGTGCCACAGGGGAGGCCGGGGAGCTGTTTTTT.

CDR3 region: CASSVDRGPGPNYGYTF. CDR3 nucleotides: TGTGCCAGCAGTGTGGACAGGGGACCTGGACCTAACTATGGCTACACCTTC. The chain recombines TRBV28 with TRBJ1-2; 9 positions agree with TRBD1. Germline V gene data show CDR1 as MDHEN and CDR2 as SYDVKM. The CDR3 loop spans 17 amino acids. The V and J ends lost 5 bases and 0 bases, in that order; junction bases with no gene match: 10.

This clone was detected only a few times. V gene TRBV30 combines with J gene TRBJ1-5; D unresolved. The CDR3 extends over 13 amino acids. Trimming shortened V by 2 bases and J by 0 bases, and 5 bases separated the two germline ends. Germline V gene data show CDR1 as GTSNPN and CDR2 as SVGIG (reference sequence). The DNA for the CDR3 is TGTGCCTGGAGTTCTTATAGCAATCAGCCCCAGCATTTT. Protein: CAWSSYSNQPQHF.

This chain's CDR3 is CASHTVYSNQPQHF. CDR3 DNA: TGTGCCAGTCATACAGTGTATAGCAATCAGCCCCAGCATTTT. The rearrangement uses TRBV19 and TRBJ1-5; D is undetermined. This CDR3 contains 14 residues. The V end lost 8 bases, the J end lost 0 bases, and 11 bases lay between the germline ends. In germline, CDR1 is LNHDA, CDR2 SQIVND (reference sequence).

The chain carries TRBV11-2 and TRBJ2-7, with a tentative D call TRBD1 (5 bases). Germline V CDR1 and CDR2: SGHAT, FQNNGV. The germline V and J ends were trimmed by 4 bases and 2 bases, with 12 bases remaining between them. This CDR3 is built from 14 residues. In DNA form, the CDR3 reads TGTGCCAGCAGCTCTCCCGCAGGGACCTACGAGCAGTACTTC. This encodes CASSSPAGTYEQYF.

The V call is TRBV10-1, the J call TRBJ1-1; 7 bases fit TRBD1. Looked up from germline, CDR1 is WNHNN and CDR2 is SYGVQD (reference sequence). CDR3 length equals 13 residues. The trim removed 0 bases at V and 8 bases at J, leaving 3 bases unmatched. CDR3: CASSESWDSEAFF. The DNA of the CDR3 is TGCGCCAGCAGTGAGTCGTGGGACAGCGAAGCTTTCTTT.

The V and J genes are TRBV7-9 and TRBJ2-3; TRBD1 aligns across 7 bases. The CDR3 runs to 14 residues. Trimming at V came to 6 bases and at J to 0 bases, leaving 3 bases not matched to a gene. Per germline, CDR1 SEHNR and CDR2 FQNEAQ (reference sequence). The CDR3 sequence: CASRSGGSTDTQYF. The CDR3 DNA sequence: TGTGCCAGCAGATCAGGGGGTAGCACAGATACGCAGTATTTT.

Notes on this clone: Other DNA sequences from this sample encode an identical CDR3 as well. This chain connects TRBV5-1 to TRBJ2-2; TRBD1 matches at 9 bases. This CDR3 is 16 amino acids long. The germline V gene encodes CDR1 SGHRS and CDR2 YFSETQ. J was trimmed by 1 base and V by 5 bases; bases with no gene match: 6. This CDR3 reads CASSPPGQGNTGELFF. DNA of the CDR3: TGCGCCAGCAGTCCTCCGGGACAGGGGAACACCGGGGAGCTGTTTTTT.

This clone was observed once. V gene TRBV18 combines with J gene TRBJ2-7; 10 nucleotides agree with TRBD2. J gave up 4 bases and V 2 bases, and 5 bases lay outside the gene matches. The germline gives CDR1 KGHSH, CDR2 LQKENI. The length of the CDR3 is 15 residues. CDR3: CASSPAAGGSYEQYF. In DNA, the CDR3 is TGTGCCAGCTCACCAGCAGCGGGGGGGTCTTACGAGCAGTACTTC. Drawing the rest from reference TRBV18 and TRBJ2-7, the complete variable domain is NAGVMQNPRHLVRRRGQEARLRCSPMKGHSHVYWYRQLPEEGLKFMVYLQKENIIDESGMPKERFSAEFPKEGPSILRIQQVVRGDSAAYFCASSPAAGGSYEQYFGPGTRLTVT.

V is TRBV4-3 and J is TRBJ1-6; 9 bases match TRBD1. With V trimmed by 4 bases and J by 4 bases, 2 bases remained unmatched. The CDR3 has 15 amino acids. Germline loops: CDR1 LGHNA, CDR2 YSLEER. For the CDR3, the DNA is TGCGCCAGCAGCCTCGGGACAGGGTATAATTCACCCCTCCACTTT. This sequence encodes CASSLGTGYNSPLHF.

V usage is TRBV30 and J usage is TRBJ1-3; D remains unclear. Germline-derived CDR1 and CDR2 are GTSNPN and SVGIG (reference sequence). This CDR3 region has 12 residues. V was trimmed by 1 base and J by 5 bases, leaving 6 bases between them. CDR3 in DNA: TGTGCCTGGAGTGCACAGCGAAACACCATATATTTT. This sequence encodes CAWSAQRNTIYF.

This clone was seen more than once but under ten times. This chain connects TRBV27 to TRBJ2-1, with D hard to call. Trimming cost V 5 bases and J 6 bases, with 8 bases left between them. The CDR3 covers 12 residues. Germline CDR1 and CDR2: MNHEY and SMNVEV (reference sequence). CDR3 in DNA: TGTGCCAGCAGTCCCGACTTCAATGAGCAGTTCTTC. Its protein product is CASSPDFNEQFF.

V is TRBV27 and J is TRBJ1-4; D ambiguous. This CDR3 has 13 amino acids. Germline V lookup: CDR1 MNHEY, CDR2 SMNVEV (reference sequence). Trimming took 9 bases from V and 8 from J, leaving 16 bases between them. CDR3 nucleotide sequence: TGTGCCAGTGGGCCCCGGCTCCGCGAAAAACTGTTTTTT. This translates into CASGPRLREKLFF.

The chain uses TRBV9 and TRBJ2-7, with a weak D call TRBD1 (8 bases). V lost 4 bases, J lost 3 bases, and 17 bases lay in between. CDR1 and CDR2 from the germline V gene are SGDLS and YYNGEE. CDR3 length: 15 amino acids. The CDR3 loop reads CASSTGGGTGYEQYF. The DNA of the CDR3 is TGTGCCAGCAGCACAGGGGGGGGAACAGGCTACGAGCAGTACTTC.

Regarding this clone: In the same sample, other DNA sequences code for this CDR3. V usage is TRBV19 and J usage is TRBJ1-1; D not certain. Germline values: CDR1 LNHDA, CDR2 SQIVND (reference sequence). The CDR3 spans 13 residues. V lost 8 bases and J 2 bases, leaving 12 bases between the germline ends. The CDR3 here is CASSGQTNTEAFF. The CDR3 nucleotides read TGTGCCAGTTCTGGGCAGACAAACACTGAAGCTTTCTTT.

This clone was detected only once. The CDR3: CASRFRLRSDRGQYGYTF. DNA of the CDR3: TGTGCCAGCAGATTTCGGCTTCGGTCGGACAGGGGCCAATATGGCTACACCTTC. The V call is TRBV27, the J call TRBJ1-2; TRBD1 agrees at 9 bases. The CDR3 totals 18 residues. Trimming at V came to 6 bases and at J to 5 bases, leaving 19 bases not matched to a gene. Germline CDR1 is MNHEY and CDR2 is SMNVEV (reference sequence).

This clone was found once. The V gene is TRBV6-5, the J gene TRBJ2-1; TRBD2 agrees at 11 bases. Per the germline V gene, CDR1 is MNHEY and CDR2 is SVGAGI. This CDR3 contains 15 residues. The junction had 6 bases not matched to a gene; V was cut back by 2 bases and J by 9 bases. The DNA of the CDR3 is TGTGCCAGCAGTTACCTTAGCGGGAGGGCGAGTGAGCAGTTCTTC. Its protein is CASSYLSGRASEQFF.